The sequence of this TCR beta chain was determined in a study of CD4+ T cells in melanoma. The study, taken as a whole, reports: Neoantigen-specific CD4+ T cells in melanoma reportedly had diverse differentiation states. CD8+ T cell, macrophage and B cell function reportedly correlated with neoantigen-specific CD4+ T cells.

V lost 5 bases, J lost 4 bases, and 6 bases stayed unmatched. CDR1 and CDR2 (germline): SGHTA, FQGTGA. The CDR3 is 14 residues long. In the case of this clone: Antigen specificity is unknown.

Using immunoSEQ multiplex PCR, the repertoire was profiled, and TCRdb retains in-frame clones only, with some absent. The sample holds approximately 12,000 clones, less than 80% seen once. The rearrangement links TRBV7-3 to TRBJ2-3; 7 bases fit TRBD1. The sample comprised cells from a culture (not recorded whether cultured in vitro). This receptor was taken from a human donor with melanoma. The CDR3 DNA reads TGTGCCAGCAGCCTTAGGGGGCCGGCAGATACGCAGTATTTT. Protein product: CASSLRGPADTQYF.